A selection of T cell receptor beta chains follows, all from one sample in a study of identical twins. TCRdb used MiXCR to reprocess the 5' RACE reads, holding one entry per CDR3 protein. The sample holds roughly 260,000 distinct CDR3 sequences, approximately 7.3% seen once. The same specimen was also included in a second study, on yellow fever vaccine responses in identical twins.

The sequenced material came from CD8+ T cells sorted from blood. These receptors were collected from a young woman in good health. CDR3s include the opening cysteine and the closing phenylalanine or tryptophan. Fields, in order: V gene, clone size, D gene, J gene, CDR3 DNA, CDR3 protein. D genes are given only for firm matches. Some rows mark clone size as missing; the rest say once, few, many or name a class of expanded clone.

V: TRBV6-5
size: .
D: TRBD2
J: TRBJ2-1
DNA: TGTGCCAGCAGTTACTCTAGCGGGGGCTCCTACAATGAGCAGTTCTTC
CDR3: CASSYSSGGSYNEQFF

V: TRBV7-9
size: few
D: .
J: TRBJ2-1
DNA: TGTGCCACCCAGGTGGGGTCGAGCTCCTACAATGAGCAGTTCTTC
CDR3: CATQVGSSSYNEQFF

V: TRBV29-1
size: few
D: .
J: TRBJ1-1
DNA: TGCAGCGTTGATCGGCAGAACACTGAAGCTTTCTTT
CDR3: CSVDRQNTEAFF

V: TRBV2
size: few
D: TRBD2
J: TRBJ2-1
DNA: TGTGCCAGCAGTGAGGGGACTAGCGGATACAATGAGCAGTTCTTC
CDR3: CASSEGTSGYNEQFF

V: TRBV4-1
size: few
D: TRBD2
J: TRBJ2-1
DNA: TGCGCCAGCAGCTACCGAACTAGCGGGGCGATGAATGAGCAGTTCTTC
CDR3: CASSYRTSGAMNEQFF

V: TRBV9
size: many
D: TRBD1
J: TRBJ2-1
DNA: TGTGCCAGCAGCCTCGGGACAGGGCGTAACAATGAGCAGTTCTTC
CDR3: CASSLGTGRNNEQFF

V: TRBV28
size: .
D: .
J: TRBJ1-1
DNA: TGTGCCAGCAGTTTTTTACAGGTGAACACTGAAGCTTTCTTT
CDR3: CASSFLQVNTEAFF

V: TRBV4-1
size: .
D: TRBD2
J: TRBJ2-1
DNA: TGCGCCAGCAGCCAAGGAGTGGGGGGGGGTTACAATGAGCAGTTCTTC
CDR3: CASSQGVGGGYNEQFF

V: TRBV6-1
size: few
D: TRBD1
J: TRBJ1-1
DNA: TGTGCCAGCAGCGTAGGGACAGGGGGCACTGAAGCTTTCTTT
CDR3: CASSVGTGGTEAFF

V: TRBV28
size: few
D: TRBD2
J: TRBJ2-6
DNA: TGTGCCAGCAGTTTAAGTAGCGGGGGTGGGGCCAACGTCCTGACTTTC
CDR3: CASSLSSGGGANVLTF

V: TRBV12-3/TRBV12-4
size: many
D: .
J: TRBJ2-5
DNA: TGTGCCAGCAGTTCAGGTGGTGGTGAGACCCAGTACTTC
CDR3: CASSSGGGETQYF

V: TRBV6-5
size: few
D: .
J: TRBJ2-1
DNA: TGTGCCAGCAGTTACTCTGGGGATTTCGTGGGAGAATCCTACAATGAGCAGTTCTTC
CDR3: CASSYSGDFVGESYNEQFF

V: TRBV12-3/TRBV12-4
size: .
D: .
J: TRBJ1-5
DNA: TGTGCCAGCAGTGAGGCGGGTGGAGGTCAGCCCCAGCATTTT
CDR3: CASSEAGGGQPQHF

V: TRBV4-2
size: many
D: .
J: TRBJ2-2
DNA: TGTGCCAGCAGCCAAGTGGGACTGGGGACGAACACCGGGGAGCTGTTTTTT
CDR3: CASSQVGLGTNTGELFF

V: TRBV7-3
size: few
D: TRBD2
J: TRBJ2-7
DNA: TGTGCCAGCAGCTTCCGAGCGGGAGGGGCATACGAGCAGTACTTC
CDR3: CASSFRAGGAYEQYF

V: TRBV10-2
size: few
D: .
J: TRBJ2-3
DNA: TGCGCCAGCAAATCAGGAGATACGCAGTATTTT
CDR3: CASKSGDTQYF

V: TRBV3-1
size: few
D: TRBD2
J: TRBJ2-4
DNA: TGTGCCAGCAGCCCCGGACTAGCGGGGCCGAGGGACAAAAACATTCAGTACTTC
CDR3: CASSPGLAGPRDKNIQYF

V: TRBV29-1
size: few
D: TRBD1
J: TRBJ2-7
DNA: TGCAGCGTTGAAACCTGGGATAGGGGGCTCTACAAGCAGTACTTC
CDR3: CSVETWDRGLYKQYF

V: TRBV12-3/TRBV12-4
size: .
D: TRBD2
J: TRBJ2-2
DNA: TGTGCCAGCAGCCCTAGCGGGGGGGTTTACACCGGGGAGCTGTTTTTT
CDR3: CASSPSGGVYTGELFF

V: TRBV27
size: .
D: TRBD1
J: TRBJ1-1
DNA: TGTGCCAGCAGTTTGTCGGGACAGGGCATGAACACTGAAGCTTTCTTT
CDR3: CASSLSGQGMNTEAFF

V: TRBV2
size: few
D: .
J: TRBJ2-1
DNA: TGTGCCACCCCGGGTGGGGGGAATGAGCAGTTCTTC
CDR3: CATPGGGNEQFF

V: TRBV12-3/TRBV12-4
size: .
D: .
J: TRBJ2-6
DNA: TGTGCCAGCAGTACACCGGCCCAGGGCTACGTCCTGACTTTC
CDR3: CASSTPAQGYVLTF

V: TRBV6-5
size: .
D: .
J: TRBJ1-2
DNA: TGTGCCAGCAGTTACTCGGGCGGCGCGAACTATGGCTACACCTTC
CDR3: CASSYSGGANYGYTF

V: TRBV2
size: .
D: .
J: TRBJ1-1
DNA: TGTGCCAGCAGTGAAGGTCCGGGACCTGAAGCTTTCTTT
CDR3: CASSEGPGPEAFF

V: TRBV12-3/TRBV12-4
size: many
D: .
J: TRBJ1-5
DNA: TGTGCCAGCAGTTTTCGGCCGGAACAGCCCCAGCATTTT
CDR3: CASSFRPEQPQHF

V: TRBV5-4
size: many
D: TRBD1
J: TRBJ1-1
DNA: TGTGCCAGCAGCTTACCCGGGACAGGGCTCACTGAAGCTTTCTTT
CDR3: CASSLPGTGLTEAFF

V: TRBV5-1
size: .
D: TRBD2
J: TRBJ2-7
DNA: TGCGCCAGCAGCGGTGGGACTAGCGGGGGCCCGACCTACGAGCAGTACTTC
CDR3: CASSGGTSGGPTYEQYF

V: TRBV20-1
size: many
D: .
J: TRBJ2-4
DNA: TGCAGTGCTAGACAGGGGGGAAACATTCAGTACTTC
CDR3: CSARQGGNIQYF

V: TRBV4-1
size: .
D: TRBD1
J: TRBJ2-7
DNA: TGCGCCAGCAGCCAACCTCGGACAGGGGAAGCCTACGAGCAGTACTTC
CDR3: CASSQPRTGEAYEQYF

V: TRBV7-9
size: .
D: .
J: TRBJ1-2
DNA: TGTGCCAGCAGCTTAGCAGAAGTCTATGGCTACACCTTC
CDR3: CASSLAEVYGYTF

V: TRBV29-1
size: few
D: .
J: TRBJ2-7
DNA: TGCAGCGTTGACGTCGATCCCTACGAGCAGTACTTC
CDR3: CSVDVDPYEQYF

V: TRBV5-5
size: .
D: .
J: TRBJ2-1
DNA: TGTGCCAGCAGCTTGGACTGGGTAGGCAATGAGCAGTTCTTC
CDR3: CASSLDWVGNEQFF

V: TRBV1
size: many
D: .
J: TRBJ2-1
DNA: TGCACCAGCAGCCAAGACGGGGACAATGAGCAGTTCTTC
CDR3: CTSSQDGDNEQFF